Following are 24 T cell receptor beta chains from one sample sequenced in a study of cytomegalovirus exposure and HLA in healthy donors (dated by TCRdb to 2015 to 2018). Library preparation used the immunoSEQ multiplex PCR assay. TCRdb obtained this table from immuneACCESS and retained in-frame rearrangements with V and J assigned. These tables miss some clones; where compared with another copy, unresolved V genes account for less than half of the shortfall, and the remainder is unexplained. This sample is represented by 60,000 or so clones; about 94% of them were singletons. Jointly, the top ten make up around 2% of the sample. Source material: PBMCs. These receptor sequences come from a man between 18 and 35 years old in good health and CMV-seronegative.

The genes are TRBV10-2 and TRBJ2-5; 12 bases are shared with TRBD2. Germline V gene data show CDR1 as WSHSY and CDR2 as SAAADI. Trimming cost V 4 bases and J 9 bases; bases outside gene matches: 9. The CDR3 covers 15 residues. The CDR3 is CASSASGRAKVAQYF. The CDR3 DNA is TGCGCCAGCAGTGCTAGCGGGAGGGCCAAGGTCGCCCAGTACTTC.

V and J are TRBV9 and TRBJ2-1, with D possibly being TRBD1 (6 bases). The V end was cut by 2 bases, the J end by 11 bases, with 14 bases between. Germline assignment: CDR1 SGDLS and CDR2 YYNGEE. The CDR3 spans 13 residues. CDR3 nucleotide sequence: TGTGCCAGCAGCGTCCTCACAGGGACCCAGCAGTTCTTC. Translation gives CASSVLTGTQQFF. Complete variable domain (other parts from reference TRBV9 and TRBJ2-1): DSGVTQTPKHLITATGQRVTLRCSPRSGDLSVYWYQQSLDQGLQFLIQYYNGEERAKGNILERFSAQQFPDLHSELNLSSLELGDSALYFCASSVLTGTQQFFGPGTRLTVL.

J is TRBJ1-5 and V is TRBV5-6; TRBD1 might be the D (6 bases). This CDR3 is 14 amino acids long. Trimming left V 6 bases short and J 2 bases short, with 12 bases between. CDR1 SGHDT and CDR2 YYEEEE come from the germline V gene. The CDR3 DNA reads as TGTGCCAGCACCGTAGGGGGGGGCAATCAGCCCCAGCATTTT. It translates to CASTVGGGNQPQHF.

V is TRBV10-3 and J is TRBJ2-1; 10 positions match TRBD2. The germline V gene encodes CDR1 ENHRY and CDR2 SYGVKD. J lost 5 bases, V lost 6 bases, and 7 bases had no gene match. The length of the CDR3 is 15 residues. The CDR3 DNA reads as TGTGCCATCAGCCCGGGACTAGCGCTAAACAATGAGCAGTTCTTC. Translating it yields CAISPGLALNNEQFF.

The rearrangement links TRBV7-2 to TRBJ2-1; the match to TRBD1 covers 7 bases. This CDR3 region has 18 residues. Germline CDR1 is SGHTA and CDR2 is FQGNSA. V lost 8 bases to trimming and J lost 5 bases; unmatched junction nucleotides: 21. The CDR3 loop is CASSLATWTGRPDNEQFF. CDR3 in DNA: TGTGCCAGCTCGCTCGCCACCTGGACAGGTCGGCCGGACAATGAGCAGTTCTTC.

This rearrangement joins TRBV27 to TRBJ2-1; 7 bases are a match to TRBD2. The CDR3 totals 14 residues. Germline V gene data show CDR1 as MNHEY and CDR2 as SMNVEV (reference sequence). V shed 8 bases, J shed 4 bases, and the junction held 8 bases outside the gene matches. CDR3 region: CASSRGSRYNEQFF. CDR3 bases: TGTGCCAGCTCACGCGGGAGTAGATACAATGAGCAGTTCTTC.

The chain recombines TRBV19 with TRBJ2-1; 14 bases align to TRBD2. Germline V CDR1 and CDR2: LNHDA, SQIVND (reference sequence). V dropped 5 bases and J dropped 9; count of bases not matched to a gene: 3. This CDR3 comprises 14 residues. Here the CDR3 DNA reads TGTGCCAGTAGTGCGGGACTAGCGGGAGTTGAGCAGTTCTTC. It encodes CASSAGLAGVEQFF.

The rearrangement joins TRBV7-3 to TRBJ2-3; TRBD1 matches 7 bases. Germline V gene lookup returns CDR1 SGHTA and CDR2 FQGTGA. J was trimmed by 2 bases and V by 3 bases; bases with no gene match: 5. The CDR3 sequence is 15 residues long. CDR3 residues: CASSFGTAYTDTQYF. The CDR3 DNA follows: TGTGCCAGCAGCTTCGGGACAGCCTACACAGATACGCAGTATTTT.

The CDR3 bases are TGTGCCAGCAGCACCCGACAGGGGGCCTACACAGATACGCAGTATTTT. Its protein is CASSTRQGAYTDTQYF. The V gene is TRBV9, the J gene TRBJ2-3; TRBD1 aligns across 10 bases. CDR1 is SGDLS, CDR2 YYNGEE, per germline. The CDR3 has 16 residues. V lost 4 bases and J lost 2; bases outside the gene matches: 7.

V is TRBV7-3 and J is TRBJ2-3; D unclear. V lost 3 bases, J lost 0 bases, and 7 bases lay in between. CDR1 is SGHTA and CDR2 is FQGTGA in the germline V gene. The CDR3 length is 14 residues. CDR3 DNA: TGTGCCAGCAGCTTCAGTCCTAGCACAGATACGCAGTATTTT. Amino acids: CASSFSPSTDTQYF.

This clone has a single count. This chain connects TRBV18 to TRBJ2-2; the D gene is possibly TRBD2 (7 bases). The V end lost 2 bases, the J end lost 3 bases, and 16 bases lay between the germline ends. The CDR3 extends over 17 amino acids. CDR1 KGHSH and CDR2 LQKENI come from the germline V gene. CDR3 in DNA: TGTGCCAGCTCACCAACGGGGGGCAGCAGGGACACCGGGGAGCTGTTTTTT. Protein sequence: CASSPTGGSRDTGELFF. Full variable domain (rest looked up from reference TRBV18 and TRBJ2-2): NAGVMQNPRHLVRRRGQEARLRCSPMKGHSHVYWYRQLPEEGLKFMVYLQKENIIDESGMPKERFSAEFPKEGPSILRIQQVVRGDSAAYFCASSPTGGSRDTGELFFGEGSRLTVL.

CDR3: CASSPRTGGDGYTF. In DNA form, the CDR3 reads TGTGCCAGCTCACCAAGAACAGGGGGCGATGGCTACACCTTC. V usage is TRBV18 and J usage is TRBJ1-2; TRBD1 aligns across 9 bases. The CDR3 totals 14 residues. The germline V gene encodes CDR1 KGHSH and CDR2 LQKENI. V gave up 2 bases and J gave up 6 bases; unmatched junction bases: 4.

The chain carries TRBV12-5 and TRBJ1-2, with TRBD1 matching 8 bases. V dropped 7 bases and J dropped 8; count of bases not matched to a gene: 12. CDR1 is LGHNT and CDR2 is FRNRAP in the germline V gene. There are 14 residues in the CDR3. CDR3 residues: CASVPSGGSWGYTF. CDR3 coding DNA: TGTGCTAGTGTCCCCTCAGGGGGCTCTTGGGGCTACACCTTC.

The V and J genes are TRBV10-3 and TRBJ2-1, with 7 bases lining up with TRBD2. The V and J ends lost 5 bases and 4 bases, in that order; junction bases with no gene match: 5. CDR3 size: 14 residues. Germline V gene lookup returns CDR1 ENHRY and CDR2 SYGVKD. CDR3 region: CAISWDYHYNEQFF. In nucleotides, the CDR3 is TGTGCCATCAGTTGGGACTACCATTACAATGAGCAGTTCTTC.

The chain combines TRBV18 with TRBJ2-1; 10 nucleotides agree with TRBD2. V shed 4 bases and J 7 bases; nucleotides not matched to a gene: 13. CDR3 length: 17 residues. Per germline, CDR1 KGHSH and CDR2 LQKENI. The CDR3 here is CASSLVPAGGPLNEQFF. The CDR3 DNA reads as TGTGCCAGCTCACTGGTTCCAGCGGGAGGGCCCTTGAATGAGCAGTTCTTC. Full variable domain (missing parts from reference TRBV18 and TRBJ2-1): NAGVMQNPRHLVRRRGQEARLRCSPMKGHSHVYWYRQLPEEGLKFMVYLQKENIIDESGMPKERFSAEFPKEGPSILRIQQVVRGDSAAYFCASSLVPAGGPLNEQFFGPGTRLTVL.

Only one count was recorded for this clone. The rearrangement uses TRBV7-2 and TRBJ2-3; 11 nucleotides agree with TRBD2. Per germline, CDR1 SGHTA and CDR2 FQGNSA. The CDR3 extends over 15 amino acids. V shed 3 bases and J 4 bases; nucleotides not matched to a gene: 3. The CDR3 DNA reads as TGTGCCAGCAGCTTTATAGCGGGAGGGTCAGATACGCAGTATTTT. Translating it yields CASSFIAGGSDTQYF.

V and J are TRBV7-7 and TRBJ2-3, with 16 bases identical to TRBD2. The V and J ends lost 5 bases and 6 bases, in that order; junction bases with no gene match: 5. The germline CDR1 and CDR2 sequences are SSHAT and FNYEAQ (reference sequence). This CDR3 is built from 16 residues. Written as DNA, the CDR3 is TGTGCCAGCAGCCCGGGACTAGCGGGAGGGCCGGATACGCAGTATTTT. It yields the protein CASSPGLAGGPDTQYF. Full variable domain (remainder filled in from reference TRBV7-7 and TRBJ2-3): GAGVSQSPRYKVTKRGQDVTLRCDPISSHATLYWYQQALGQGPEFLTYFNYEAQPDKSGLPSDRFSAERPEGSISTLTIQRTEQRDSAMYRCASSPGLAGGPDTQYFGPGTRLTVL.

The rearrangement uses TRBV5-5 and TRBJ2-7; 9 bases match TRBD1. CDR3 length: 16 amino acids. J lost 6 bases, V lost 4 bases, and 14 bases had no gene match. The V gene's germline CDR1 is SGHKS and CDR2 YYEKEE (reference sequence). The CDR3 loop is CASSVPPGTGFGEQYF. The CDR3 DNA is TGTGCCAGCAGCGTACCTCCCGGGACAGGGTTCGGCGAGCAGTACTTC. Complete variable domain (other parts from reference TRBV5-5 and TRBJ2-7): DAGVTQSPTHLIKTRGQQVTLRCSPISGHKSVSWYQQVLGQGPQFIFQYYEKEERGRGNFPDRFSARQFPNYSSELNVNALLLGDSALYLCASSVPPGTGFGEQYFGPGTRLTVT.

The V call is TRBV29-1, the J call TRBJ1-1, with D unclear. Germline values: CDR1 SQVTM, CDR2 ANQGSEA. This CDR3 is 11 amino acids long. V lost 4 bases to trimming and J lost 3 bases, with 6 bases between them. In DNA form, the CDR3 reads TGCAGCGTTGCCCTCGACACTGAAGCTTTCTTT. It specifies CSVALDTEAFF.

The V call is TRBV18, the J call TRBJ1-5; D is possibly TRBD1 (6 bases). This CDR3 is 16 amino acids long. Per germline, CDR1 KGHSH and CDR2 LQKENI. With 4 bases removed from V and 1 base from J, the gap between germline ends came to 14 bases. Here the CDR3 reads CASSHGQTSSNQPQHF. The CDR3 coding sequence is TGTGCCAGCTCACACGGACAGACATCAAGCAATCAGCCCCAGCATTTT.

CDR3 sequence reads: CASSSTREPAFF. The CDR3 DNA sequence: TGTGCCAGCAGCAGCACTAGGGAGCCAGCTTTCTTT. The rearrangement uses TRBV7-2 and TRBJ1-1; D not certain. Trimming shortened V by 5 bases and J by 10 bases, and 14 bases separated the two germline ends. Germline V gives CDR1 SGHTA, CDR2 FQGNSA. This CDR3 spans 12 amino acids.

The rearrangement uses TRBV11-2 and TRBJ2-7, with 11 bases fitting TRBD2. V lost 5 bases and J lost 4; bases outside the gene matches: 4. This CDR3 spans 14 amino acids. Per germline, CDR1 SGHAT and CDR2 FQNNGV. CDR3 residues: CASSVGLAAYEQYF. Here the CDR3 DNA reads TGTGCCAGCAGCGTGGGACTAGCGGCTTACGAGCAGTACTTC.

The chain employs TRBV5-1 and TRBJ2-1; TRBD2 is a possible D gene (6 bases). Germline CDR1 is SGHRS and CDR2 is YFSETQ. This CDR3 is built from 13 residues. V was pared by 6 bases and J by 8 bases, with 15 bases between. CDR3 sequence reads: CASNIWGGDEQFF. The CDR3 DNA follows: TGCGCCAGCAACATTTGGGGCGGGGATGAGCAGTTCTTC.

This sequence joins TRBV29-1 and TRBJ2-1, with 7 bases lining up with TRBD1. CDR3 length: 12 residues. The germline gives CDR1 SQVTM, CDR2 ANQGSEA. Trimming took 7 bases from V and 5 from J; bases not matched to a gene: 5. CDR3 loop: CSATGQNNEQFF. CDR3 sequence (DNA): TGCAGCGCTACGGGACAGAACAATGAGCAGTTCTTC.